The 24 T cell receptor beta chains below come from one sample, sequenced in a study of STAT5B mutations in CD4+ large granular lymphocyte leukemia. Measured with immunoSEQ multiplex PCR; TCRdb has only the in-frame clones, and not every one. The sample holds 15,000 to 20,000 clones, roughly 80% seen once. Material: CD4+ T cells from blood buffy coats. The origin of the receptors is a human donor in good health.

The CDR3 DNA follows: TGTGCCAGCAGGCGAGGGACTAGCGGGACCGAAGAGACCCAGTACTTC. It is translated as CASRRGTSGTEETQYF. The rearrangement uses TRBV7-7 and TRBJ2-5; TRBD2 matches at 13 bases. The CDR3 extends over 16 amino acids. Looked up from germline, CDR1 is SSHAT and CDR2 is FNYEAQ (reference sequence). The J segment lost 3 bases and the V segment lost 6 bases, leaving 7 bases of the junction unmatched. The full variable domain, completed using reference TRBV7-7 and TRBJ2-5, is GAGVSQSPRYKVTKRGQDVTLRCDPISSHATLYWYQQALGQGPEFLTYFNYEAQPDKSGLPSDRFSAERPEGSISTLTIQRTEQRDSAMYRCASRRGTSGTEETQYFGPGTRLLVL.

This rearrangement joins TRBV5-6 to TRBJ1-5; no reliable D call. The CDR3 runs to 14 residues. Germline lookup yields CDR1 SGHDT and CDR2 YYEEEE. The germline V and J ends were trimmed by 1 base and 5 bases, with 10 bases remaining between them. DNA for the CDR3: TGTGCCAGCAGCTTGTTCGGACGAGATCAGCCCCAGCATTTT. Protein product: CASSLFGRDQPQHF.

The chain links TRBV27 to TRBJ2-7; 12 bases are a match to TRBD2. V lost 5 bases to trimming and J lost 6 bases; unmatched junction nucleotides: 8. Germline loops: CDR1 MNHEY, CDR2 SMNVEV (reference sequence). CDR3 size: 15 residues. The CDR3 spells CASSTSSGRASEQYF. The CDR3 DNA follows: TGTGCCAGCAGTACCTCTAGCGGGAGGGCCTCCGAGCAGTACTTC.

The CDR3 loop is CASTHLVRDQPQHF. As DNA, the CDR3 is TGTGCCAGTACCCATCTAGTTCGAGATCAGCCCCAGCATTTT. This chain joins TRBV19 and TRBJ1-5; D gene ambiguous. From germline, CDR1 is LNHDA and CDR2 SQIVND (reference sequence). Trimming shortened V by 7 bases and J by 5 bases, and 15 bases separated the two germline ends. The CDR3 consists of 14 residues.

This chain joins TRBV10-1 and TRBJ2-5; TRBD1 matches 9 bases. TRBJ2-7 explains the end of the DNA better; the J call may be wrong. CDR1 and CDR2 (germline): WNHNN, SYGVQD (reference sequence). The CDR3 covers 15 residues. The CDR3 bases are TGCGCCAGCAGTGATCCCGGGACAGGGACCTACGAGCAGTACTTC. Protein: CASSDPGTGTYEQYF.

The chain couples TRBV11-3 to TRBJ2-5; 7 nucleotides agree with TRBD2. Germline assignment: CDR1 SGHNT and CDR2 YENEEA. V was clipped by 5 bases and J by 4 bases; unmatched bases: 10. This CDR3 has 15 amino acids. The CDR3 protein is CASSRNGLGGETQYF. CDR3 DNA: TGTGCCAGCAGCCGCAATGGACTAGGCGGAGAGACCCAGTACTTC.

This clone was detected only a few times. The CDR3 reads CASSEQPRGGSDTQYF. For the CDR3, the DNA is TGTGCCAGCAGTGAACAACCCCGGGGGGGATCAGATACGCAGTATTTT. V usage is TRBV25-1 and J usage is TRBJ2-3; 8 nucleotides align to TRBD2. Germline CDR1 and CDR2: MGHDK and SYGVNS. V shed 2 bases, J shed 4 bases, and the junction held 8 bases outside the gene matches. The CDR3 loop spans 16 amino acids.

The chain combines TRBV9 with TRBJ1-1; no firm D call. Germline CDR1 and CDR2: SGDLS and YYNGEE. V was shortened by 0 bases and J by 1 base, with 7 bases between the two germline ends. This CDR3 comprises 14 residues. The CDR3 region has the DNA TGTGCCAGCAGCGTAGTAGCCACGAACACTGAAGCTTTCTTT. The encoded protein is CASSVVATNTEAFF.

V usage is TRBV2 and J usage is TRBJ2-7; 7 bases map to TRBD1. With V trimmed by 6 bases and J by 2 bases, 7 bases remained unmatched. This CDR3 has 14 residues. CDR1 and CDR2 (germline): SNHLY, FYNNEI. CDR3 DNA sequence: TGTGCCAGCAGCGATAGACAGGGTCCCTACGAGCAGTACTTC. It specifies CASSDRQGPYEQYF.

The V call is TRBV7-2, the J call TRBJ2-1, with TRBD2 identical over 9 bases. Germline V gene sequence: CDR1 SGHTA, CDR2 FQGNSA. Trimming cost V 4 bases and J 9 bases; bases outside gene matches: 7. The CDR3 has 14 residues. The CDR3 region has the DNA TGTGCCAGCAGCTCTTTAGCGGGAGAAGCTGAGCAGTTCTTC. It is translated as CASSSLAGEAEQFF. The full variable domain, with the rest looked up from reference TRBV7-2 and TRBJ2-1, is GAGVSQSPSNKVTEKGKDVELRCDPISGHTALYWYRQSLGQGLEFLIYFQGNSAPDKSGLPSDRFSAERTGGSVSTLTIQRTQQEDSAVYLCASSSLAGEAEQFFGPGTRLTVL.

This clone was seen a handful of times. The chain joins TRBV6-4 to TRBJ2-2; D unresolved. The length of the CDR3 is 13 residues. V was cut by 0 bases and J by 3 bases, with 2 bases left in between. Germline CDR1 reads MRHNA; CDR2 reads SNTAGT. The CDR3 bases are TGTGCCAGCAGTGACTCGGACACCGGGGAGCTGTTTTTT. This sequence encodes CASSDSDTGELFF.

The J gene is TRBJ2-7, the V gene TRBV29-1; 8 bases are shared with TRBD1. The V gene's germline CDR1 is SQVTM and CDR2 ANQGSEA. J gave up 0 bases and V 6 bases, and 1 base lay outside the gene matches. The CDR3 spans 12 residues. The chain's CDR3 is CSVGQVSYEQYF. The CDR3 nucleotides are TGCAGCGTGGGACAGGTCTCCTACGAGCAGTACTTC.

This chain connects TRBV30 to TRBJ2-7; 8 bases fit TRBD2. The CDR3 totals 13 residues. Germline CDR1 and CDR2: GTSNPN and SVGIG (reference sequence). J gave up 3 bases and V 0 bases, and 1 base lay outside the gene matches. For the CDR3, the DNA is TGTGCCTGGAGTGTTAGCGGGAACTACGAGCAGTACTTC. Amino acid sequence: CAWSVSGNYEQYF.

V usage is TRBV28 and J usage is TRBJ2-7; maybe TRBD1 (6 bases). Germline loops: CDR1 MDHEN, CDR2 SYDVKM. The CDR3 spans 14 residues. The V end was cut by 8 bases, the J end by 1 base, with 15 bases between. CDR3 nucleotides: TGTGCCAGCCTGGACAGCCAAAGGTCCTACGAGCAGTACTTC. It codes for CASLDSQRSYEQYF.

The chain has TRBV10-2 and TRBJ2-7; the match to TRBD2 covers 11 bases. V lost 10 bases to trimming and J lost 4 bases; unmatched junction nucleotides: 6. Germline loops: CDR1 WSHSY, CDR2 SAAADI. The CDR3 loop spans 13 amino acids. The CDR3 reads CANIAGGPYEQYF. The CDR3 DNA sequence: TGCGCCAACATAGCGGGAGGGCCATACGAGCAGTACTTC.

The CDR3 DNA follows: TGTGCCAGCTCCCCACGGAGGAGTAGCAATCAGCCCCAGCATTTT. Its protein is CASSPRRSSNQPQHF. This chain joins TRBV6-1 and TRBJ1-5; D ambiguous. The V and J ends lost 8 bases and 0 bases respectively, with 14 bases between them. CDR1 is MNHNS and CDR2 is SASEGT in the germline V gene. The CDR3 has 15 amino acids.

The J gene is TRBJ1-2, the V gene TRBV30; D might be TRBD1 (6 bases). Germline CDR1 reads GTSNPN; CDR2 reads SVGIG (reference sequence). V was shortened by 5 bases and J by 3 bases, with 16 bases between the two germline ends. The CDR3 is made up of 14 amino acids. CDR3 coding DNA: TGTGCCTGGGGAATGCAGGGGACGCACTATGGCTACACCTTC. As protein: CAWGMQGTHYGYTF.

This clone was counted once. This chain connects TRBV30 to TRBJ2-7; 11 bases are a match to TRBD2. Germline V gene sequence: CDR1 GTSNPN, CDR2 SVGIG (reference sequence). V dropped 2 bases and J dropped 2; count of bases not matched to a gene: 8. This CDR3 has 16 amino acids. CDR3 amino acids: CAWSPPPGLAAYEQYF. Written as DNA, the CDR3 is TGTGCCTGGAGTCCACCCCCGGGACTAGCGGCCTACGAGCAGTACTTC.

V is TRBV7-8 and J is TRBJ2-5; possible D gene TRBD1, 6 bases. The length of the CDR3 is 14 residues. Germline V lookup: CDR1 SGHVS, CDR2 FQNEAQ. V lost 1 base, J lost 7 bases, and 13 bases lay in between. CDR3 loop: CASSLGLQGGTQYF. In nucleotides, the CDR3 is TGTGCCAGCAGCTTAGGATTACAGGGTGGGACCCAGTACTTC.

This clone is a singleton in its sample. This chain connects TRBV5-4 to TRBJ2-3; D remains unclear. Trimming shortened V by 0 bases and J by 8 bases, and 4 bases separated the two germline ends. CDR1 is SGHNT, CDR2 YYREEE, per germline (reference sequence). The CDR3 totals 11 residues. The CDR3, as DNA: TGTGCCAGCAGCTTGGTGGGTACGCAGTATTTT. Translating it yields CASSLVGTQYF.

The chain uses TRBV11-3 and TRBJ1-1; 9 bases are shared with TRBD1. Per the germline V gene, CDR1 is SGHNT and CDR2 is YENEEA. The CDR3 spans 16 residues. V was pared by 3 bases and J by 6 bases, with 11 bases of the junction left unmatched. CDR3 sequence (DNA): TGTGCCAGCAGCTTCGGGACAGGGAGCCTGATGTCTGAAGCTTTCTTT. Its translation is CASSFGTGSLMSEAFF.

The rearrangement joins TRBV14 to TRBJ2-1; D not certain. Germline CDR1 is SGHDN and CDR2 is FVKESK. The CDR3 has 15 residues. Trimming took off 4 bases at V and 1 base at J, with 11 bases between the two ends. DNA of the CDR3: TGTGCCAGCAGCCCCCTGGGCAGTTCCTACAATGAGCAGTTCTTC. Protein: CASSPLGSSYNEQFF.

V and J are TRBV7-9 and TRBJ1-1; D is possibly TRBD1 (6 bases). The germline V gene encodes CDR1 SEHNR and CDR2 FQNEAQ (reference sequence). The CDR3 length is 13 residues. V lost 2 bases to trimming and J lost 4 bases, with 8 bases between them. CDR3 sequence reads: CASSLLGGTEAFF. DNA for the CDR3: TGTGCCAGCAGCTTACTAGGGGGCACTGAAGCTTTCTTT. Filled out from reference TRBV7-9 and TRBJ1-1, the complete variable domain reads DTGVSQNPRHKITKRGQNVTFRCDPISEHNRLYWYRQTLGQGPEFLTYFQNEAQLEKSRLLSDRFSAERPKGSFSTLEIQRTEQGDSAMYLCASSLLGGTEAFFGQGTRLTVV.

The rearrangement uses TRBV19 and TRBJ1-5; maybe TRBD1 (6 bases). CDR1 is LNHDA, CDR2 SQIVND, per germline (reference sequence). CDR3 length: 14 residues. Trimming removed 9 bases from V and 7 bases from J, with 19 bases in between. The CDR3 nucleotides are TGTGCCAGCACCCTTCAGGGGAGGGAACAGCCCCAGCATTTT. Translated: CASTLQGREQPQHF.